This T cell receptor beta chain derives from a study of blood T cell repertoires in COVID-19. As for the study in general: Researchers got acute and convalescent COVID-19 samples from the United States, Italy and Spain. Nucleic acid was either cDNA or gDNA, and it came from T cells, B-cell-depleted T cells, or PBMCs.

Authors' methods: Cell counts per sample came from amplifying reference gene primers. Generated by immunoSEQ multiplex PCR, the TCRdb table keeps only in-frame clones and is missing some. V and J calls and clone size are given by that table; D and trimming were obtained from the DNA. The data hold under 250,000 clones, with approximately 84% observed a single time. Trimming cost V 3 bases and J 14 bases, with 19 bases left between them. Per germline, CDR1 SGHDN and CDR2 FVKESK. The CDR3 has 13 amino acids. In this sample, this clone turned up a few times. The TCR was taken from a woman aged 55 to 70 with acute or convalescent COVID-19. V and J are TRBV14 and TRBJ1-1, with TRBD1 as a possible D gene (5 bases). The sequenced material came from peripheral blood. The CDR3 spells CASSQNDLHPGFF. The CDR3 coding sequence is TGTGCCAGCAGCCAGAACGACCTCCATCCAGGGTTCTTT. The full variable domain, completed using reference TRBV14 and TRBJ1-1, is EAGVTQFPSHSVIEKGQTVTLRCDPISGHDNLYWYRRVMGKEIKFLLHFVKESKQDESGMPNNRFLAERTGGTYSTLKVQPAELEDSGVYFCASSQNDLHPGFFGQGTRLTVV.